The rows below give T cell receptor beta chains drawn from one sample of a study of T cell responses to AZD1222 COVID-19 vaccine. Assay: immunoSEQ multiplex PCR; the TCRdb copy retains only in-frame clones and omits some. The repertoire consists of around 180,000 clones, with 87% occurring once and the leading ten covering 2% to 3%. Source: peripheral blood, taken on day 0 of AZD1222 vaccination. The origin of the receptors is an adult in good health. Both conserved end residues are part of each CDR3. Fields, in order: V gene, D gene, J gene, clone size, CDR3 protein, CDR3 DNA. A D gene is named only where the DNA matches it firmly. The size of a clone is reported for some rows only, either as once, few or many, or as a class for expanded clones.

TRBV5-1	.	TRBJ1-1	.	CASSFRVGTEAFF	TGCGCCAGCAGCTTCAGGGTAGGCACTGAAGCTTTCTTT
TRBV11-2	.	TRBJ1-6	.	CASSWQMYNSPLHF	TGTGCCAGCAGCTGGCAGATGTATAATTCACCCCTCCACTTT
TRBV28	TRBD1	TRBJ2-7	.	CASSRTGGASYEQYF	TGTGCCAGCAGTCGGACAGGGGGCGCCTCCTACGAGCAGTACTTC
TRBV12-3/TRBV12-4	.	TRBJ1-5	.	CASSLNLAQPQHF	TGTGCCAGCAGTTTGAATCTTGCTCAGCCCCAGCATTTT
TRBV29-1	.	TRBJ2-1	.	CSVDGQAHNEQFF	TGCAGCGTTGATGGGCAGGCTCACAATGAGCAGTTCTTC
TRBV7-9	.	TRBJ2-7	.	CASSLVATSYEQYF	TGTGCCAGCAGCTTAGTGGCCACCTCCTACGAGCAGTACTTC
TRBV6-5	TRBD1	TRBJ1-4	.	CASRQTGNEKLFF	TGTGCCAGCAGACAGACAGGGAATGAAAAACTGTTTTTT
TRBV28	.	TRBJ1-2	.	CASIPSKGGYGYTF	TGTGCCAGCATCCCTTCCAAGGGGGGCTATGGCTACACCTTC
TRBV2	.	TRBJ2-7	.	CASRRTHYEQYF	TGTGCCAGCAGGCGGACCCACTACGAGCAGTACTTC
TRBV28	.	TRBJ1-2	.	CASSQRRNYGYTF	TGTGCCAGCAGCCAGCGGAGAAACTATGGCTACACCTTC
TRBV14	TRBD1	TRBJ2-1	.	CASSPHRGPLVEQFF	TGTGCCAGCAGCCCCCACAGGGGACCCCTGGTTGAGCAGTTCTTC
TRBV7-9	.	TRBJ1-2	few	CASSADGYTF	TGTGCCAGCAGCGCAGATGGCTACACCTTC
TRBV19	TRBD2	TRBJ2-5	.	CASSPRGGSETQYF	TGTGCCAGTAGTCCCCGGGGAGGGAGTGAGACCCAGTACTTC
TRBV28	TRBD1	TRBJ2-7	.	CASGSGDRDLYHEQYF	TGTGCCAGCGGTTCCGGGGACAGGGATTTGTACCACGAGCAGTACTTC
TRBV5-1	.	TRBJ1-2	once	CASSLGNYGYTF	TGCGCCAGCAGCTTAGGTAACTATGGCTACACCTTC
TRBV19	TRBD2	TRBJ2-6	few	CASSVIAGNSGANVLTF	TGTGCCAGTAGTGTCATAGCGGGGAACTCTGGGGCCAACGTCCTGACTTTC
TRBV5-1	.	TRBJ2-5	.	CASSRPDQETQYF	TGCGCCAGCAGTAGACCGGATCAAGAGACCCAGTACTTC
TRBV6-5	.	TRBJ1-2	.	CASSKDTTANYGYTF	TGTGCCAGCAGCAAGGACACAACGGCAAACTATGGCTACACCTTC
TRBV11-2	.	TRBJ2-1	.	CASSRDRSGQFF	TGTGCCAGCAGCCGCGACCGGTCGGGGCAGTTCTTC
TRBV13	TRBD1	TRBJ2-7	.	CASSHQGATYEQYF	TGTGCCAGCAGCCACCAGGGGGCCACCTACGAGCAGTACTTC
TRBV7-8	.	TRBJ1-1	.	CASSLAVRGVTEAFF	TGTGCCAGCAGCTTAGCGGTACGGGGGGTGACTGAAGCTTTCTTT
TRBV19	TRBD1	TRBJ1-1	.	CASSLQGRNTEAFF	TGTGCCAGTAGTTTACAGGGGAGGAACACTGAAGCTTTCTTT
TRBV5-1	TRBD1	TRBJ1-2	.	CASSFSLVGTGDGYTF	TGCGCCAGCAGCTTCTCGCTCGTAGGGACAGGAGATGGCTACACCTTC
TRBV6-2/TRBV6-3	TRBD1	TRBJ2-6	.	CASSQPPGQRKPLSGANVLTF	TGTGCCAGCAGCCAACCCCCGGGACAGAGGAAACCCCTCTCTGGGGCCAACGTCCTGACTTTC
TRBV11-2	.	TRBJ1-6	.	CASSPGRGSNSPLHF	TGTGCCAGCAGCCCCGGGAGGGGCAGCAATTCACCCCTCCACTTT
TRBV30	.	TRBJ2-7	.	CAGTVNYEQYF	TGTGCCGGCACAGTAAACTACGAGCAGTACTTC
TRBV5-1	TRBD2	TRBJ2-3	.	CASRRTSGPWGTDTQYF	TGCGCCAGCAGGCGGACTAGCGGGCCCTGGGGCACAGATACGCAGTATTTT
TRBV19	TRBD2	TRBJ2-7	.	CASSTRTSGSYEQYF	TGTGCCAGTAGTACCCGGACTAGCGGGAGCTACGAGCAGTACTTC
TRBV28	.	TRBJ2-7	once	CASTSRVGRYEQYF	TGTGCCAGCACCTCGCGTGTGGGACGCTACGAGCAGTACTTC
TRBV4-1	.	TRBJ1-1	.	CASSLGESSEAFF	TGCGCCAGCAGCCTGGGGGAGTCGAGTGAAGCTTTCTTT
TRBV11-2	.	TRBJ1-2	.	CASSLDLRPTNYGYTF	TGTGCCAGCAGCTTAGATCTCCGACCCACGAACTATGGCTACACCTTC
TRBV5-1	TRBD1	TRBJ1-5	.	CASSPGGTENQPQHF	TGCGCCAGCAGCCCGGGTGGGACAGAAAATCAGCCCCAGCATTTT
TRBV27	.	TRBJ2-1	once	CASSRVSALNEQFF	TGTGCCAGCAGTAGGGTCTCCGCTCTCAATGAGCAGTTCTTC
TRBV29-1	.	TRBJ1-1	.	CSVEGPTGNTEAFF	TGCAGCGTTGAAGGACCTACAGGGAACACTGAAGCTTTCTTT
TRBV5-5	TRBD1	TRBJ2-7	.	CASSFGTGADEQYF	TGTGCCAGCAGTTTCGGGACAGGGGCCGACGAGCAGTACTTC
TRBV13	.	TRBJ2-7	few	CASSSPGVGGAYEQYF	TGTGCCAGCAGCTCCCCCGGGGTCGGTGGGGCCTACGAGCAGTACTTC
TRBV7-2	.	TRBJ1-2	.	CASSFNRNYGYTF	TGTGCCAGCAGCTTTAACAGGAACTATGGCTACACCTTC
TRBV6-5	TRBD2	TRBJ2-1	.	CASSWGLAGNEQFF	TGTGCCAGCAGTTGGGGACTAGCGGGAAATGAGCAGTTCTTC
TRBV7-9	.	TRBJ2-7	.	CASSLGRDEQYF	TGTGCCAGCAGCTTAGGTCGCGACGAGCAGTACTTC
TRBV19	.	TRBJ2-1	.	CASSIEGDEQFF	TGTGCCAGTAGTATAGAAGGGGATGAGCAGTTCTTC
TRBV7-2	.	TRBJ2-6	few	CASSLVGSPGANVLTF	TGTGCCAGCAGCTTAGTAGGGTCCCCAGGGGCCAACGTCCTGACTTTC